This T cell receptor (beta chain) is from a study of CD8 T cells in Susac syndrome. The CDR3 consists of 15 residues. The V and J ends lost 0 bases and 2 bases respectively, with 11 bases between them. From germline, CDR1 is LNHNV and CDR2 YYDKDF (reference sequence). This clonotype has a single count. When the RNA was reverse transcribed, random hexamers were used with an input of roughly 0.45 to 1 ug. The method of amplification for TCR beta CDR3 was immunoSEQ multiplex PCR, covering 54 Vbeta and 13 Jbeta. Using its own MiXCR run on the immunoSEQ multiplex PCR reads, TCRdb lists one record per CDR3 protein. The table has roughly 180,000 distinct CDR3 sequences, just under 95% seen once; the top ten hold about 0.1%. CD8+ and CD4+ T cells taken from blood had their TCR beta sequenced. TEMRA cells were FACS-enriched, with CD8+ and CD4+ T cells isolated negatively.

The chain recombines TRBV15 with TRBJ2-7; a weak D match, TRBD1 (5 bases). The TCR originated in a human donor in good health. The sequencing input was CD4+ T cells from PBMCs. Written as DNA, the CDR3 is TGTGCCACCAGCAGAGATCAGGGCCAAGCCTACGAGCAGTACTTC. It codes for CATSRDQGQAYEQYF.